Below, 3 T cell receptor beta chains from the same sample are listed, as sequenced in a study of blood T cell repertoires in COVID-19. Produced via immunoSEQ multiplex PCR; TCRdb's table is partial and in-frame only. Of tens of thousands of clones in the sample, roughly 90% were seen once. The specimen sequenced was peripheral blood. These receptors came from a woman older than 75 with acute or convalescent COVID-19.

The CDR3 region is CASSSPNTGDYNSPLHF. CDR3 sequence (DNA): TGTGCCAGCAGTTCTCCGAATACAGGGGATTATAATTCACCCCTCCACTTT. The gene calls are TRBV28 and TRBJ1-6, with TRBD1 matching over 7 bases. The CDR3 contains 17 residues. Germline trimming cut 4 bases from V and 4 bases from J; bases unmatched to any gene: 10. Germline CDR1 reads MDHEN; CDR2 reads SYDVKM.

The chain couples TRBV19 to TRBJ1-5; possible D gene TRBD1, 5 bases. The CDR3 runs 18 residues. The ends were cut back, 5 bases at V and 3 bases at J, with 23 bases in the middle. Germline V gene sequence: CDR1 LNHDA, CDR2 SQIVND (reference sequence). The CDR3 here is CASSPWTSGWGVNQPQHF. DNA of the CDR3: TGTGCCAGTAGTCCCTGGACATCGGGCTGGGGGGTCAATCAGCCCCAGCATTTT.

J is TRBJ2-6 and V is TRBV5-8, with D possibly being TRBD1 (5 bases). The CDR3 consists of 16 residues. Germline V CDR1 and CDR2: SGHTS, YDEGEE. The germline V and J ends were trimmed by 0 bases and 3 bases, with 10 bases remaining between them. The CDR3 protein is CASSLGPQGGANVLTF. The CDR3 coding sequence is TGTGCCAGCAGCTTGGGTCCGCAGGGTGGGGCCAACGTCCTGACTTTC.